A single sample is the source of the 23 T cell receptor beta chains below, sequenced in a study of T-cell reconstitution after alpha-beta-depleted transplantation in children. It was with unique molecular identifiers that the TCRbeta library was prepared. MiXCR, run by TCRdb on the PCR reads, gives a single entry per CDR3 protein. The sample includes 150,000 to 200,000 distinct CDR3 sequences, about 15% seen only once; the top ten take around 14%. The sequencing used PBMCs from the stem cell graft donor, collected from the stem cell graft. Receptors originate from a human donor who donated a stem cell graft to a child with acute lymphoblastic leukemia.

This chain links TRBV15 with TRBJ1-2; 9 bases map to TRBD1. The germline CDR1 and CDR2 sequences are LNHNV and YYDKDF (reference sequence). The CDR3 runs 17 residues. Trimming cost V 0 bases and J 6 bases; bases outside gene matches: 11. The CDR3 is CATSRDGGQGRSDGYTF. CDR3 in DNA: TGTGCCACCAGCAGAGATGGGGGACAGGGACGTTCGGATGGCTACACCTTC.

A word on this clonotype: This sequence may be a read error, since a much larger clone differs from it by one base. The chain joins TRBV5-1 to TRBJ2-3; TRBD2 matches at 10 bases. The CDR3 contains 17 residues. The germline V gene has CDR1 SGHRS and CDR2 YFSETQ. This CDR3 reads CASSLKGSSGSTATQYF. Here the CDR3 DNA reads TGCGCCAGCAGCTTGAAGGGTTCTAGCGGGAGCACAGCTACGCAGTATTTT.

This clonotype was detected ten times or more. For the CDR3, the DNA is TGTGCCAGCAGCTTAGTGGGGCCAGGGGAAGGCTACGAGCAGTACTTC. Translation: CASSLVGPGEGYEQYF. The chain carries TRBV28 and TRBJ2-7, with a tentative D call TRBD1 (6 bases). The germline gives CDR1 MDHEN, CDR2 SYDVKM. This CDR3 comprises 16 residues. V lost 6 bases, J lost 3 bases, and 21 bases lay in between.

This chain joins TRBV11-1 and TRBJ2-2; 13 bases are shared with TRBD2. The V and J ends lost 5 bases and 1 base, in that order; junction bases with no gene match: 10. The CDR3 runs 19 residues. In germline, CDR1 is SGHAT, CDR2 FQDESV (reference sequence). For the CDR3, the DNA is TGTGCCAGCAGCCCGCTCCGGACTAGCGGGAGACAGAACACCGGGGAGCTGTTTTTT. This gives the protein CASSPLRTSGRQNTGELFF.

This clonotype was counted ten times or more. The chain carries TRBV5-1 and TRBJ2-1, with TRBD2 matching 7 bases. Per the germline V gene, CDR1 is SGHRS and CDR2 is YFSETQ. Trimming took 6 bases from V and 0 from J; bases not matched to a gene: 6. CDR3 length equals 15 residues. The CDR3 here is CASTTSPSSYNEQFF. In DNA form, the CDR3 reads TGCGCCAGCACGACTAGCCCCAGCTCCTACAATGAGCAGTTCTTC.

This clonotype was counted ten times or more. The rearrangement links TRBV20-1 to TRBJ1-4; D is perhaps TRBD1 (5 bases). Trimming took 6 bases from V and 6 from J, leaving 17 bases between them. Looked up from germline, CDR1 is DFQATT and CDR2 is SNEGSKA (reference sequence). The CDR3 covers 14 residues. CDR3 protein: CSATTGTEDEKLFF. DNA for the CDR3: TGCAGTGCCACAACCGGGACCGAAGATGAAAAACTGTTTTTT.

The chain is built from TRBV5-1 and TRBJ1-1; 7 bases are a match to TRBD1. CDR3 length equals 15 residues. The V and J ends lost 0 bases and 6 bases, in that order; junction bases with no gene match: 8. Per the germline V gene, CDR1 is SGHRS and CDR2 is YFSETQ. The CDR3 DNA follows: TGCGCCAGCAGCTTGGCGATAGGGGGCAAAGCTGAAGCTTTCTTT. Translating gives CASSLAIGGKAEAFF.

In this sample, this clonotype turned up many times. The rearrangement joins TRBV12-3 or TRBV12-4 to TRBJ2-7; 11 positions agree with TRBD1. This CDR3 is 16 amino acids long. V lost 6 bases and J lost 5; bases outside the gene matches: 12. The CDR3 loop reads CASSPGDRTGGNEQYF. For the CDR3, the DNA is TGTGCCAGCAGCCCCGGAGACCGGACAGGGGGCAACGAGCAGTACTTC.

At least ten counts were recorded for this clonotype. Sequence at one end of the junction differs from germline and may be a read error. V and J are TRBV12-3 or TRBV12-4 and TRBJ2-1; 16 bases align to TRBD2. The CDR3 runs 19 residues. DNA of the CDR3: TGTGCCAGCAGCTTAGAGGGACTAGCGGGAGGGCCAACCCACAATGAGCAGTTCTTC. Protein product: CASSLEGLAGGPTHNEQFF.

The table lists this clonotype with many counts. J is TRBJ2-7 and V is TRBV20-1; D is unclear. CDR1 and CDR2 from the germline V gene are DFQATT and SNEGSKA (reference sequence). This CDR3 comprises 12 residues. V was cut by 4 bases and J by 3 bases, with 10 bases left in between. The CDR3 bases are TGCAGTGCTAAGGCCCTCGACTACGAGCAGTACTTC. Translating gives CSAKALDYEQYF.

This clonotype was recorded many times. CDR3 region: CATGPDTGELFF. As DNA, the CDR3 is TGCGCCACAGGGCCGGACACCGGGGAGCTGTTTTTT. V gene TRBV5-1 combines with J gene TRBJ2-2; D is perhaps TRBD1 (5 bases). V was trimmed by 9 bases and J by 3 bases, leaving 9 bases between them. Germline V lookup: CDR1 SGHRS, CDR2 YFSETQ. The CDR3 runs 12 residues.

This clonotype was seen ten or more times. The chain has TRBV20-1 and TRBJ2-5; 11 positions agree with TRBD2. Germline assignment: CDR1 DFQATT and CDR2 SNEGSKA (reference sequence). The CDR3 length is 16 residues. J lost 5 bases, V lost 2 bases, and 10 bases had no gene match. CDR3: CSARPIAGGSGETQYF. Here the CDR3 DNA reads TGCAGTGCTAGACCGATAGCGGGAGGGTCAGGGGAGACCCAGTACTTC.

Points on this clonotype: This may arise from a read error, as a much more abundant clone is one base away. The V and J genes are TRBV20-1 and TRBJ2-1; 8 nucleotides line up with TRBD2. The V and J ends lost 5 bases and 7 bases, in that order; junction bases with no gene match: 7. The CDR3 spans 13 residues. The germline CDR1 and CDR2 sequences are DFQATT and SNEGSKA (reference sequence). In nucleotides, the CDR3 is TGCAGTGCTTACCCAGCGGGAGCTAATGAGCAGTTCTTC. Translating it yields CSAYPAGANEQFF.

Ten or more counts support this clonotype. The chain couples TRBV5-1 to TRBJ1-6; D is unclear. Trimming cost V 0 bases and J 5 bases, with 6 bases left between them. The CDR3 is made up of 14 amino acids. The germline V gene encodes CDR1 SGHRS and CDR2 YFSETQ. CDR3 loop: CASSLGQNNSPLHF. The CDR3 bases are TGCGCCAGCAGCTTGGGGCAGAATAATTCACCCCTCCACTTT.

The rearrangement joins TRBV12-3 or TRBV12-4 to TRBJ2-1, with 8 bases that match TRBD1. The CDR3 runs 15 residues. The trim removed 10 bases at V and 9 bases at J, leaving 17 bases unmatched. CDR3: CATSSAGRGHGEQFF. CDR3 DNA sequence: TGTGCCACCTCCTCAGCGGGCAGGGGGCACGGTGAGCAGTTCTTC.

The V and J genes are TRBV7-9 and TRBJ2-7; TRBD2 matches at 8 bases. Germline-derived CDR1 and CDR2 are SEHNR and FQNEAQ (reference sequence). This CDR3 comprises 13 residues. V lost 8 bases and J lost 3; bases outside the gene matches: 6. The CDR3 coding sequence is TGTGCCAGCGCACTAGCGGATAACTACGAGCAGTACTTC. Translated, it gives CASALADNYEQYF.

The sample holds many counts of this clonotype. This chain connects TRBV12-3 or TRBV12-4 to TRBJ2-7, with 7 positions matching TRBD1. The ends lost 6 bases at V and 7 bases at J; junction bases unmatched: 9. The CDR3 extends over 13 amino acids. The CDR3 reads CASSRLTQGEQYF. The CDR3 bases are TGTGCCAGCAGCCGACTTACACAGGGGGAGCAGTACTTC.

This clonotype came up many times. The chain recombines TRBV5-1 with TRBJ2-3, with TRBD2 matching over 9 bases. The CDR3 contains 16 residues. Germline V gene sequence: CDR1 SGHRS, CDR2 YFSETQ. The junction had 10 bases not matched to a gene; V was cut back by 5 bases and J by 3 bases. The CDR3 is CASRSLAGRSTDTQYF. DNA of the CDR3: TGCGCCAGCAGATCCCTAGCGGGAAGGTCGACAGATACGCAGTATTTT. The whole variable domain, remainder taken from reference TRBV5-1 and TRBJ2-3, is KAGVTQTPRYLIKTRGQQVTLSCSPISGHRSVSWYQQTPGQGLQFLFEYFSETQRNKGNFPGRFSGRQFSNSRSEMNVSTLELGDSALYLCASRSLAGRSTDTQYFGPGTRLTVL.

At least ten counts were recorded for this clonotype. The V call is TRBV5-1, the J call TRBJ1-1; weak D call: TRBD1 (5 bases). Per germline, CDR1 SGHRS and CDR2 YFSETQ. CDR3 length: 13 amino acids. The germline V and J ends were trimmed by 4 bases and 5 bases, with 12 bases remaining between them. The CDR3 sequence is CASSRQTGTEAFF. The CDR3 region has the DNA TGCGCCAGCAGCCGACAGACCGGGACTGAAGCTTTCTTT.

The CDR3 spells CASSGTGRTNQETQYF. CDR3 nucleotides: TGTGCCAGCAGCGGGACGGGACGGACGAACCAAGAGACCCAGTACTTC. The J gene is TRBJ2-5, the V gene TRBV5-6; TRBD1 or TRBD2 may be the D gene (5 bases each). The germline V gene encodes CDR1 SGHDT and CDR2 YYEEEE. This CDR3 is 16 amino acids long. Trimming cost V 4 bases and J 0 bases, with 16 bases left between them.

The chain joins TRBV18 to TRBJ2-1; no definite D call. The CDR3 is made up of 15 amino acids. CDR1 and CDR2 (germline): KGHSH, LQKENI. V was pared by 0 bases and J by 2 bases, with 8 bases between. The CDR3 region has the DNA TGTGCCAGCTCACCACCGAAGGCTACCTACAATGAGCAGTTCTTC. Encoded protein: CASSPPKATYNEQFF.

This clonotype has at least ten counts. The chain is built from TRBV27 and TRBJ2-1; D may be TRBD2 (6 bases). The CDR3 loop spans 17 amino acids. Trimming took off 0 bases at V and 2 bases at J, with 14 bases between the two ends. Germline-derived CDR1 and CDR2 are MNHEY and SMNVEV (reference sequence). This CDR3 is CASSLSIRDSAYNEQFF. The CDR3, as DNA: TGTGCCAGCAGTTTATCTATTAGGGACTCGGCCTACAATGAGCAGTTCTTC.

This chain joins TRBV7-6 and TRBJ1-1; 10 positions agree with TRBD1. This CDR3 is built from 15 residues. Germline lookup yields CDR1 SGHVS and CDR2 FNYEAQ. The J segment lost 4 bases and the V segment lost 5 bases, leaving 7 bases of the junction unmatched. CDR3 in DNA: TGTGCCAGCAGCCCGGGACAGGGGCAGGGCACTGAAGCTTTCTTT. This codes for CASSPGQGQGTEAFF.